This T cell receptor (beta chain) was documented in a study of T cells in Graves' hyperthyroidism and ophthalmopathy. Study observations and caveats: A model using 13 V-J features told ophthalmopathy apart from stable hyperthyroidism. Most thyroid clonotypes with frequency above 0.001 were detected in blood.

CDR1 and CDR2 (germline): MGHRA, YSYEKL. V was cut by 5 bases and J by 2 bases, with 16 bases left in between. This CDR3 is 16 amino acids long. To note about this clonotype: What it binds is not known.

Template material for amplifying TCR beta CDR3 regions consisted of RNA transcripts. When the TCR CDR3 underwent first-round RT-PCR, the HTBI primer set was used. TCRdb fed the multiplex PCR reads into MiXCR, producing one record per CDR3 protein. Here the sample spans hundreds of thousands of distinct CDR3 sequences, roughly 20% being singletons. Uncontrolled infection, other autoimmune disease, pregnancy or lactation led to exclusion. Clinical symptoms, serum thyroxine and TRAb, thyroid ultrasound and orbital computed tomography together formed the diagnostic basis. Material for sequencing was blood. The TCR comes from a woman aged 45-65 years with Graves' hyperthyroidism that later progressed to Graves' ophthalmopathy. The chain employs TRBV4-1 and TRBJ1-5; D not certain. The CDR3 region has the DNA TGCGCCAGCAGCACGCAGTTTGCGTTGGGCAATCAGCCCCAGCATTTT. Translated, it gives CASSTQFALGNQPQHF.